This is a list of T cell receptor beta chains from one sample in a study of T cell repertoires in cytomegalovirus infection. TCRdb processed the reads anew with MiXCR; each CDR3 protein has one entry. The sample contains approximately 300,000 distinct CDR3 sequences, almost 30% of which appear only once. For these TCRs, the target antigens are not known. Here the sequenced sample was cultured PBMCs, taken from culture after CMV antigen stimulation. The receptor set was obtained from a human donor in good health (CMV status not recorded). Some clones in this sample may be carry-over from other donors' samples. Both conserved end residues are part of each CDR3. The order of the fields is J gene, V gene, clone size, D gene, CDR3 protein, CDR3 DNA. The D gene is left open where the match is weak. Clone size is not always given. Where it is, it says once, few, many or a class for expanded clones.

>TRBJ1-1|TRBV19|few|.
CASSIPGRNTEAFF
TGTGCCAGTAGTATCCCGGGACGTAACACTGAAGCTTTCTTT
>TRBJ2-3|TRBV23-1|.|.
CASSQPYRGSKIAGKDTQYF
TGCGCCAGCAGTCAGCCTTACAGGGGGTCGAAGATAGCGGGAAAAGATACGCAGTATTTT
>TRBJ2-2|TRBV27|.|.
CASSFLAGNTGELFF
TGTGCCAGCAGTTTCTTGGCGGGGAACACCGGGGAGCTGTTTTTT
>TRBJ2-3|TRBV18|.|TRBD2
CASSPVTSGVDTQYF
TGTGCCAGCTCACCAGTCACTAGCGGGGTCGATACGCAGTATTTT
>TRBJ1-3|TRBV27|.|TRBD1
CASSPADRVTPSGNTIYF
TGTGCCAGCAGTCCAGCGGACAGGGTTACACCCTCTGGAAACACCATATATTTT
>TRBJ2-1|TRBV11-2|.|TRBD2
CASSLSYGTSDVDEQFF
TGTGCCAGCAGCTTAAGTTACGGGACTAGCGATGTCGATGAGCAGTTCTTC
>TRBJ2-2|TRBV19|.|TRBD2
CASRRWTSGRVDTGELFF
TGTGCCAGTCGCCGGTGGACTAGCGGGAGAGTTGACACCGGGGAGCTGTTTTTT
>TRBJ2-5|TRBV4-1|.|TRBD2
CASSPGLAGVGETQYF
TGCGCCAGCAGCCCCGGACTAGCGGGGGTCGGAGAGACCCAGTACTTC
>TRBJ2-2|TRBV2|.|TRBD2
CASGRGAVTGELFF
TGTGCCAGCGGGCGGGGGGCAGTAACCGGGGAGCTGTTTTTT
>TRBJ1-1|TRBV7-2|many|.
CASSLRAGVNTEAFF
TGTGCCAGCAGCTTAAGGGCAGGGGTTAACACTGAAGCTTTCTTT
>TRBJ1-5|TRBV10-2|.|TRBD1
CASSSTGENQPQHF
TGCGCCAGCAGCTCGACAGGGGAAAACCAGCCCCAGCATTTT
>TRBJ2-7|TRBV5-4|few|TRBD2
CASSQTSGSYEQYF
TGTGCCAGCAGCCAGACTAGCGGCTCCTACGAGCAGTACTTC
>TRBJ1-5|TRBV5-5|few|.
CASTSTGSNQPQHF
TGTGCCAGCACCTCCACAGGGAGCAATCAGCCCCAGCATTTT
>TRBJ2-1|TRBV5-6|.|TRBD1
CASSLFVGQGYNEQFF
TGTGCCAGCAGCTTGTTTGTGGGACAGGGGTACAATGAGCAGTTCTTC
>TRBJ1-4|TRBV6-5|few|.
CASSLTRETTNEKLFF
TGTGCCAGCAGCCTCACAAGAGAAACAACTAATGAAAAACTGTTTTTT
>TRBJ2-3|TRBV7-9|few|TRBD1
CASSTTGPTDTQYF
TGTGCCAGCAGCACGACAGGGCCCACAGATACGCAGTATTTT